The 26 T cell receptor beta chains listed next were all sequenced from one sample in a study of PD-L1 blockade in urothelial cancer. The time point is: pretreatment peripheral blood. Libraries were prepared by immunoSEQ multiplex PCR; TCRdb keeps only in-frame clonotypes and omits some of them. The profile shows tens of thousands of clones, 82% of them singletons. The sample was PBMCs, taken around atezolizumab (anti-PD-L1) treatment. These receptor sequences come from a man between 45 and 60 years old with urothelial cancer.

The V gene is TRBV9, the J gene TRBJ1-1, with D possibly matching TRBD1 (5 bases). The CDR3 has 14 residues. The V gene lost 3 bases and the J gene lost 4 bases, with 13 bases spanning the gap. Looked up from germline, CDR1 is SGDLS and CDR2 is YYNGEE. The CDR3 DNA reads as TGTGCCAGCAGCGCCGAACCGCAGGGCACTGAAGCTTTCTTT. Translating it yields CASSAEPQGTEAFF.

The V and J genes are TRBV6-6 and TRBJ1-6; TRBD1 might be the D (6 bases). This CDR3 is 14 amino acids long. V shed 6 bases and J shed 5 bases, with 11 bases lying between them. Germline V lookup: CDR1 MNHNY, CDR2 SVGAGI (reference sequence). The CDR3 here is CASRPTGNNSPLHF. In DNA, the CDR3 is TGTGCCAGCAGACCTACAGGGAATAATTCACCCCTCCACTTT.

The chain has TRBV19 and TRBJ2-2; 7 nucleotides agree with TRBD1. V lost 3 bases and J lost 0; bases outside the gene matches: 4. Germline CDR1 reads LNHDA; CDR2 reads SQIVND (reference sequence). CDR3 length: 16 amino acids. The CDR3 protein is CASSIPGTANTGELFF. The CDR3 DNA reads as TGTGCCAGTAGTATCCCAGGGACAGCGAACACCGGGGAGCTGTTTTTT.

The chain has TRBV6-1 and TRBJ1-3; 9 bases map to TRBD1. The trim removed 3 bases at V and 0 bases at J, leaving 6 bases unmatched. CDR1 is MNHNS, CDR2 SASEGT, per germline. This CDR3 spans 17 amino acids. The CDR3 DNA sequence: TGTGCCAGCAGTGACGGGACAGGGTTTAGCTCTGGAAACACCATATATTTT. Translated, it gives CASSDGTGFSSGNTIYF.

This clone has a handful of counts. V gene TRBV10-3 combines with J gene TRBJ1-5, with D maybe TRBD1 (6 bases). V dropped 6 bases and J dropped 7 bases, with 10 bases sitting between them. The CDR3 extends over 12 amino acids. Germline CDR1 and CDR2: ENHRY and SYGVKD. As DNA, the CDR3 is TGTGCCATCAGAGATGGGGGCCAGCCCCAGCATTTT. Translation: CAIRDGGQPQHF.

Note on this clone: One end of the junction does not line up with germline, which may come from a read error. The chain links TRBV5-1 to TRBJ1-2; D might be TRBD1 (5 bases). This CDR3 is 12 amino acids long. Per germline, CDR1 SGHRS and CDR2 YFSETQ. Written as DNA, the CDR3 is TGCGCCAGCAGCTTGGAGGGAGGGGCAGGGAGCTTC. Its translation is CASSLEGGAGSF.

This clone was observed a single time. This chain links TRBV18 with TRBJ2-2; D is perhaps TRBD1 (5 bases). The CDR3 is made up of 16 amino acids. V was clipped by 3 bases and J by 6 bases, with 17 bases between them. From germline, CDR1 is KGHSH and CDR2 LQKENI. CDR3 nucleotides: TGTGCCAGCTCACCTACCGGGCAGGGTTCCTCCGGGGAGCTGTTTTTT. Its protein is CASSPTGQGSSGELFF.

The V call is TRBV30, the J call TRBJ1-1; TRBD1 might be the D (5 bases). CDR3 size: 13 residues. V gave up 0 bases and J gave up 6 bases, with 11 bases separating them. The germline CDR1 and CDR2 sequences are GTSNPN and SVGIG (reference sequence). Here the CDR3 reads CAWSVNQGAEAFF. For the CDR3, the DNA is TGTGCCTGGAGTGTAAACCAGGGCGCTGAAGCTTTCTTT.

J is TRBJ2-7 and V is TRBV11-2; D gene unclear. The CDR3 totals 14 residues. Trimming took off 0 bases at V and 3 bases at J, with 9 bases between the two ends. CDR1 is SGHAT, CDR2 FQNNGV, per germline. CDR3 loop: CASSLDLRIYEQYV. Written as DNA, the CDR3 is TGTGCCAGCAGCTTAGATCTCAGGATCTACGAGCAGTACGTC.

The J gene is TRBJ1-1, the V gene TRBV5-1, with a tentative D call TRBD1 (5 bases). This CDR3 contains 13 residues. V was cut by 2 bases and J by 1 base, with 6 bases left in between. Germline values: CDR1 SGHRS, CDR2 YFSETQ. The DNA for the CDR3 is TGCGCCAGCAGCTTTCAGGGGAACACTGAAGCTTTCTTT. Translated, it gives CASSFQGNTEAFF.

V and J are TRBV18 and TRBJ2-2, with D perhaps matching TRBD2 (5 bases). This CDR3 comprises 17 residues. Per the germline V gene, CDR1 is KGHSH and CDR2 is LQKENI. The V end was cut by 6 bases, the J end by 7 bases, with 24 bases between. The CDR3: CASSTDEVRARYGELFF. The CDR3 DNA follows: TGTGCCAGCTCGACCGACGAAGTGAGGGCCCGGTACGGGGAGCTGTTTTTT.

In its sample, this clone was seen a few times. This chain connects TRBV7-2 to TRBJ1-1, with D maybe TRBD1 (5 bases). CDR1 is SGHTA, CDR2 FQGNSA, per germline. CDR3 length: 15 amino acids. The V and J ends lost 0 bases and 4 bases respectively, with 12 bases between them. The CDR3 spells CASSLARQPGTEAFF. CDR3 coding DNA: TGTGCCAGCAGCTTAGCGCGACAGCCGGGCACTGAAGCTTTCTTT.

This rearrangement joins TRBV28 to TRBJ2-7; 7 nucleotides line up with TRBD1. Germline V lookup: CDR1 MDHEN, CDR2 SYDVKM. V shed 6 bases and J 5 bases; nucleotides not matched to a gene: 7. The CDR3 has 13 residues. CDR3 sequence reads: CASRGLQGNEQYV. CDR3 sequence (DNA): TGTGCCAGCAGGGGTTTACAGGGGAACGAGCAGTACGTC.

This chain connects TRBV29-1 to TRBJ1-2, with 10 bases aligning to TRBD1. The CDR3 spans 14 residues. Per the germline V gene, CDR1 is SQVTM and CDR2 is ANQGSEA. J lost 8 bases, V lost 4 bases, and 10 bases had no gene match. CDR3 amino acids: CSVVTGTGEIGYTF. Here the CDR3 DNA reads TGCAGCGTTGTAACCGGGACAGGGGAAATCGGCTACACCTTC.

The rearrangement links TRBV6-1 to TRBJ1-2, with D maybe TRBD1 (6 bases). Germline lookup yields CDR1 MNHNS and CDR2 SASEGT. The germline V and J ends were trimmed by 8 bases and 4 bases, with 17 bases remaining between them. CDR3 length: 14 residues. CDR3 nucleotides: TGTGCCAGCGTAATCCAGGGGTTTAGCTATGGCTACACCTTC. It yields the protein CASVIQGFSYGYTF.

The rearrangement links TRBV18 to TRBJ2-1; TRBD2 matches at 12 bases. J lost 6 bases, V lost 3 bases, and 6 bases had no gene match. Per germline, CDR1 KGHSH and CDR2 LQKENI. This CDR3 has 16 amino acids. CDR3 residues: CASSPSGTSGSNEQFF. As DNA, the CDR3 is TGTGCCAGCTCACCCTCGGGGACTAGCGGGTCCAATGAGCAGTTCTTC.

The chain links TRBV11-2 to TRBJ1-1; 8 positions match TRBD1. J lost 3 bases, V lost 1 base, and 1 base had no gene match. Germline V CDR1 and CDR2: SGHAT, FQNNGV. The CDR3 length is 14 residues. In DNA form, the CDR3 reads TGTGCCAGCAGCTTAGCCAGGGGGCACACTGAAGCTTTCTTT. This translates into CASSLARGHTEAFF. Full variable domain (remainder filled in from reference TRBV11-2 and TRBJ1-1): EAGVAQSPRYKIIEKRQSVAFWCNPISGHATLYWYQQILGQGPKLLIQFQNNGVVDDSQLPKDRFSAERLKGVDSTLKIQPAKLEDSAVYLCASSLARGHTEAFFGQGTRLTVV.

The rearrangement uses TRBV18 and TRBJ2-5; D remains unclear. The germline CDR1 and CDR2 sequences are KGHSH and LQKENI. This CDR3 contains 12 residues. The germline V and J ends were trimmed by 1 base and 7 bases, with 7 bases remaining between them. The CDR3 region is CASSPRGSTQYF. CDR3 in DNA: TGTGCCAGCTCACCACGAGGTTCGACCCAGTACTTC.

J is TRBJ2-2 and V is TRBV5-1, with TRBD1 matching over 9 bases. Germline CDR1 is SGHRS and CDR2 is YFSETQ. This CDR3 region has 15 residues. After removal of 5 bases from V and 1 base from J, the junction contained 3 bases not matched to a gene. The CDR3, as DNA: TGCGCCAGCAGTCGGGACAGGGAGAACACCGGGGAGCTGTTTTTT. Translating it yields CASSRDRENTGELFF.

This chain links TRBV7-3 with TRBJ1-5; 8 bases match TRBD1. Unmatched junction bases numbered 3, after V lost 2 bases and J lost 6 bases. Germline V gene lookup returns CDR1 SGHTA and CDR2 FQGTGA. This CDR3 has 14 amino acids. The CDR3 DNA reads as TGTGCCAGCAGCTTATCAGGACAGGGTCAGCCCCAGCATTTT. This encodes CASSLSGQGQPQHF. Complete variable domain (other parts from reference TRBV7-3 and TRBJ1-5): GAGVSQTPSNKVTEKGKYVELRCDPISGHTALYWYRQSLGQGPEFLIYFQGTGAADDSGLPNDRFFAVRPEGSVSTLKIQRTERGDSAVYLCASSLSGQGQPQHFGDGTRLSIL.

This clone is a singleton in its sample. The chain links TRBV7-8 to TRBJ1-5, with D perhaps TRBD1 (5 bases). CDR3 length: 18 residues. Between the trimmed V and J ends, which lost 5 bases and 2 bases, there was a span of 22 bases. Germline CDR1 reads SGHVS; CDR2 reads FQNEAQ. CDR3 loop: CASSPRRGEGRGNQPQHF. In DNA, the CDR3 is TGTGCCAGCAGCCCCAGGAGGGGCGAGGGTCGAGGCAATCAGCCCCAGCATTTT.

The count of this clone is one. The chain uses TRBV18 and TRBJ1-2; D perhaps matches TRBD1 (5 bases). V shed 2 bases and J shed 5 bases, with 9 bases lying between them. CDR1 and CDR2 (germline): KGHSH, LQKENI. The CDR3 is made up of 13 amino acids. CDR3 coding DNA: TGTGCCAGCTCACCATCGGGGGGTTATGGCTACACCTTC. Translation: CASSPSGGYGYTF.

This rearrangement joins TRBV2 to TRBJ1-2; 9 positions match TRBD1. Germline CDR1 and CDR2: SNHLY and FYNNEI. With V trimmed by 4 bases and J by 7 bases, 7 bases remained unmatched. The CDR3 is 14 amino acids. CDR3 amino acids: CASSVKATGGGYTF. CDR3 coding DNA: TGTGCCAGCAGTGTAAAAGCGACAGGGGGTGGCTACACCTTC.

V is TRBV19 and J is TRBJ1-2; TRBD1 agrees at 7 bases. The V segment lost 6 bases and the J segment 7 bases; nucleotides outside the gene matches: 11. The CDR3 consists of 14 residues. Germline V gene data show CDR1 as LNHDA and CDR2 as SQIVND (reference sequence). CDR3 protein: CASSLRDSLLGYTF. CDR3 in DNA: TGTGCCAGTAGCCTCCGGGACAGCCTACTTGGCTACACCTTC. The whole variable domain, remainder taken from reference TRBV19 and TRBJ1-2, is DGGITQSPKYLFRKEGQNVTLSCEQNLNHDAMYWYRQDPGQGLRLIYYSQIVNDFQKGDIAEGYSVSREKKESFPLTVTSAQKNPTAFYLCASSLRDSLLGYTFGSGTRLTVV.

This rearrangement joins TRBV6-5 to TRBJ2-7, with D possibly being TRBD2 (5 bases). The length of the CDR3 is 15 residues. The germline V and J ends were trimmed by 0 bases and 2 bases, with 11 bases remaining between them. Germline V gene data show CDR1 as MNHEY and CDR2 as SVGAGI. For the CDR3, the DNA is TGTGCCAGCAGTTACTCATGGGAGAGCCCCTACGAGCAGTACTTC. The encoded protein is CASSYSWESPYEQYF.

For this clone: Germline and junction disagree at one end, which may indicate a read error. The genes are TRBV5-8 and TRBJ1-6; D remains ambiguous. The CDR3 runs to 13 residues. Germline loops: CDR1 SGHTS, CDR2 YDEGEE. This CDR3 reads CAGSTSGNSPLHF. The CDR3 bases are TGTGCCGGCAGCACCTCGGGTAATTCACCCCTCCACTTT.